Following are 7 T cell receptor beta chains from one sample sequenced in a study of Graves' ophthalmopathy and Graves' hyperthyroidism. Researchers took RNA transcripts and amplified TCR beta CDR3 regions from them. Second-round multiplex PCR came after a first-round RT-PCR that employed HTBI primers. Each CDR3 protein gets one entry after TCRdb re-called the multiplex PCR reads with MiXCR. The table shows fewer than 400,000 distinct CDR3 sequences, with around 18% occurring only once. The sample consisted of peripheral blood. Receptors originate from a woman aged 18-30 years with Graves' ophthalmopathy.

This clonotype was picked up many times. The chain has TRBV20-1 and TRBJ1-6; 8 bases align to TRBD1. The CDR3 covers 14 residues. V shed 3 bases, J shed 7 bases, and the junction held 5 bases outside the gene matches. The germline gives CDR1 DFQATT, CDR2 SNEGSKA (reference sequence). The CDR3 spells CSARAGGPNSPLHF. The CDR3, as DNA: TGCAGTGCTAGGGCAGGGGGCCCCAATTCACCCCTCCACTTT.

The CDR3 spells CASSNLKGGRTGAYEQYF. The CDR3, as DNA: TGTGCCAGTAGTAACTTAAAGGGTGGCCGGACAGGAGCCTACGAGCAGTACTTC. V usage is TRBV19 and J usage is TRBJ2-7; 7 nucleotides align to TRBD1. Per germline, CDR1 LNHDA and CDR2 SQIVND (reference sequence). V lost 4 bases and J lost 2; bases outside the gene matches: 17. This CDR3 spans 18 amino acids.

This clonotype occurred many times. The genes are TRBV30 and TRBJ2-7, with D uncertain. Germline V gene lookup returns CDR1 GTSNPN and CDR2 SVGIG (reference sequence). Trimming took off 4 bases at V and 2 bases at J, with 12 bases between the two ends. The CDR3 is 13 residues long. The CDR3 protein is CAWTVGTAYEQYF. CDR3 coding DNA: TGTGCCTGGACCGTGGGAACTGCCTACGAGCAGTACTTC. Filled out from reference TRBV30 and TRBJ2-7, the complete variable domain reads SQTIHQWPATLVQPVGSPLSLECTVEGTSNPNLYWYRQAAGRGLQLLFYSVGIGQISSEVPQNLSASRPQDRQFILSSKKLLLSDSGFYLCAWTVGTAYEQYFGPGTRLTVT.

This clonotype was observed at least ten times. The chain links TRBV3-1 to TRBJ1-1, with D unresolved. Germline V gene lookup returns CDR1 LGHDT and CDR2 YNNKEL (reference sequence). The CDR3 sequence is 12 residues long. V was shortened by 3 bases and J by 11 bases, with 13 bases between the two germline ends. Here the CDR3 reads CASSHPNTGAFF. Written as DNA, the CDR3 is TGTGCCAGCAGCCACCCCAACACTGGGGCTTTCTTT.

This clonotype was picked up many times. CDR3 DNA sequence: TGTGCCAGCAGTTTAAGCCTCGGCGATGAGCAGTTCTTC. Translation gives CASSLSLGDEQFF. This rearrangement joins TRBV28 to TRBJ2-1; D gene uncertain. The CDR3 has 13 amino acids. V dropped 2 bases and J dropped 8 bases, with 10 bases sitting between them. The germline gives CDR1 MDHEN, CDR2 SYDVKM.

This clonotype occurred many times. The chain carries TRBV19 and TRBJ1-6; perhaps TRBD1 as D (6 bases). Trimming removed 4 bases from V and 0 bases from J, with 13 bases in between. Per the germline V gene, CDR1 is LNHDA and CDR2 is SQIVND (reference sequence). This CDR3 is built from 17 residues. CDR3 residues: CASSNMDSSSYNSPLHF. The CDR3 coding sequence is TGTGCCAGTAGTAACATGGACAGCAGCTCCTATAATTCACCCCTCCACTTT. The complete variable domain, with remaining parts taken from reference TRBV19 and TRBJ1-6, reads DGGITQSPKYLFRKEGQNVTLSCEQNLNHDAMYWYRQDPGQGLRLIYYSQIVNDFQKGDIAEGYSVSREKKESFPLTVTSAQKNPTAFYLCASSNMDSSSYNSPLHFGNGTRLTVT.

This clonotype has at least ten counts. The J gene is TRBJ1-2, the V gene TRBV15, with D perhaps matching TRBD1 (6 bases). Germline V gene lookup returns CDR1 LNHNV and CDR2 YYDKDF (reference sequence). The CDR3 is 13 residues long. The V and J ends lost 5 bases and 4 bases respectively, with 11 bases between them. CDR3 nucleotide sequence: TGTGCCACCAGCGGACCAGGGGTCTATGGCTACACCTTC. Its translation is CATSGPGVYGYTF.